This T cell receptor (beta chain) is drawn from a study of blood T cell repertoires in COVID-19. There are 14 residues in the CDR3. The J segment lost 5 bases and the V segment lost 5 bases, leaving 5 bases of the junction unmatched. From germline, CDR1 is SGHTA and CDR2 FQGTGA. The protocol was immunoSEQ multiplex PCR, while the TCRdb copy is restricted to in-frame clones and leaves out a portion. Among approximately 270,000 clones listed, about nine tenths were seen once. Sequencing was performed on peripheral blood. V and J are TRBV7-3 and TRBJ2-5; 10 bases are a match to TRBD1. The TCR sequence derives from a man aged 45-65 years with acute or convalescent COVID-19. The CDR3 bases are TGTGCCAGCAGCCCGATGGGACAGGGGGAGACCCAGTACTTC. Translation: CASSPMGQGETQYF.